Each of the 10 T cell receptor beta chains below was sequenced from the same sample in a study of T-cell reconstitution after alpha-beta-depleted transplantation in children. Preparation of the TCRbeta library was carried out with unique molecular identifiers. TCRdb re-analysed the PCR reads in MiXCR, keeping a single row per CDR3 protein. The table includes about 200,000 distinct CDR3 sequences, roughly 6.3% detected once. The sample in question was PBMCs, obtained before TCRalphabeta/CD19-depleted stem cell transplant. These receptors all come from a girl less than two years old with combined immunodeficiency, due to receive a stem cell transplant.

There are many counts of this clonotype. The chain couples TRBV7-9 to TRBJ2-7; possibly TRBD2 for D (5 bases). The CDR3 runs 13 residues. Germline V gives CDR1 SEHNR, CDR2 FQNEAQ (reference sequence). Trimming removed 3 bases from V and 6 bases from J, with 12 bases in between. The CDR3 region is CASSFPGNLEQYF. In DNA form, the CDR3 reads TGTGCCAGCAGCTTTCCCGGGAATCTCGAGCAGTACTTC.

The chain has TRBV6-1 and TRBJ2-2; the match to TRBD2 covers 13 bases. CDR3 length equals 17 residues. The V gene's germline CDR1 is MNHNS and CDR2 SASEGT. With V trimmed by 6 bases and J by 4 bases, 8 bases remained unmatched. CDR3 nucleotide sequence: TGTGCCAGCAGCCCGGGACTAGCGGGGCCGTTCACCGGGGAGCTGTTTTTT. This gives the protein CASSPGLAGPFTGELFF.

This clonotype was seen ten or more times. The DNA for the CDR3 is TGTGCCAGCAGCTTAAGTCCGGACCTAGCGGGTTCCTACAATGAGCAGTTCTTC. This encodes CASSLSPDLAGSYNEQFF. The chain links TRBV7-8 to TRBJ2-1, with TRBD2 matching 8 bases. CDR1 SGHVS and CDR2 FQNEAQ come from the germline V gene. This CDR3 is built from 18 residues. Trimming cost V 2 bases and J 1 base; bases outside gene matches: 10.

This clonotype was picked up many times. The chain has TRBV4-1 and TRBJ2-2; 8 bases match TRBD1. CDR1 and CDR2 from the germline V gene are MGHRA and YSYEKL. CDR3 size: 15 residues. J was trimmed by 5 bases and V by 0 bases; bases with no gene match: 2. The CDR3 loop is CASSQEGQETGELFF. The DNA of the CDR3 is TGCGCCAGCAGCCAAGAGGGACAGGAGACCGGGGAGCTGTTTTTT.

This clonotype was detected many times. The V call is TRBV4-3, the J call TRBJ1-3, with D unclear. This CDR3 contains 14 residues. Germline CDR1 LGHNA, CDR2 YSLEER. Between the trimmed V and J ends, which lost 1 base and 4 bases, there was a span of 8 bases. This chain's CDR3 is CASSQVLRGNTIYF. The DNA for the CDR3 is TGCGCCAGCAGCCAAGTTCTTCGGGGAAACACCATATATTTT.

This chain uses TRBV12-3 or TRBV12-4 with TRBJ2-7; no clear D gene. V was cut by 7 bases and J by 1 base, with 11 bases left in between. The CDR3 has 13 residues. Written as DNA, the CDR3 is TGTGCCAGCACTTCGGCCCGTTCCTACGAGCAGTACTTC. Protein: CASTSARSYEQYF.

The chain combines TRBV28 with TRBJ1-3; 8 bases match TRBD1. V was pared by 8 bases and J by 2 bases, with 5 bases of the junction left unmatched. Germline values: CDR1 MDHEN, CDR2 SYDVKM. The CDR3 is made up of 14 amino acids. The CDR3 loop reads CASGETGAGNTIYF. In DNA form, the CDR3 reads TGTGCCAGCGGGGAGACAGGGGCTGGAAACACCATATATTTT.

This clonotype was seen more than once but under ten times. Germline is not matched at one junction end, which may reflect a read error. The chain links TRBV4-3 to TRBJ1-4; a weak D match, TRBD1 (5 bases). This CDR3 spans 16 amino acids. Per germline, CDR1 LGHNA and CDR2 YSLEER. The CDR3 region has the DNA TGCGCCAGCAGCAAAGACCACAGGTCAACTAATGAAAAACTGTTTTTT. This gives the protein CASSKDHRSTNEKLFF.

Many counts were recorded for this clonotype. The chain joins TRBV5-1 to TRBJ2-2; 10 bases are a match to TRBD2. Germline V gene sequence: CDR1 SGHRS, CDR2 YFSETQ. The trim removed 0 bases at V and 4 bases at J, leaving 6 bases unmatched. The CDR3 length is 17 residues. DNA for the CDR3: TGCGCCAGCAGCTTGGCCGGGACTAGCGCTCCCACCGGGGAGCTGTTTTTT. Translated, it gives CASSLAGTSAPTGELFF.

As DNA, the CDR3 is TGTGCCAGCAGTTGGAGGGGGGCGGGAGCGTACACCGGGGAGCTGTTTTTT. This sequence encodes CASSWRGAGAYTGELFF. J is TRBJ2-2 and V is TRBV12-3 or TRBV12-4, with D maybe TRBD2 (7 bases). This CDR3 has 17 residues. Trimming shortened V by 4 bases and J by 3 bases, and 18 bases separated the two germline ends.